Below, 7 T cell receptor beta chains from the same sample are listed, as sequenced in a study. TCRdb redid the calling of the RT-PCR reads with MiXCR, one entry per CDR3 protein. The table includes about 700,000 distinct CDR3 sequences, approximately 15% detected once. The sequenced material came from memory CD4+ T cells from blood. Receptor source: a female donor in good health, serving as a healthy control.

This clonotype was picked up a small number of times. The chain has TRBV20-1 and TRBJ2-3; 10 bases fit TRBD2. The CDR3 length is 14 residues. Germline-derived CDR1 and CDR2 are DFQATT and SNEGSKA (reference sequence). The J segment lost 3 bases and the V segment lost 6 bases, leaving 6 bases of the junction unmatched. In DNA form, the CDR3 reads TGCAGTGCCGGGGGGGGACTAGCGACAGATACGCAGTATTTT. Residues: CSAGGGLATDTQYF.

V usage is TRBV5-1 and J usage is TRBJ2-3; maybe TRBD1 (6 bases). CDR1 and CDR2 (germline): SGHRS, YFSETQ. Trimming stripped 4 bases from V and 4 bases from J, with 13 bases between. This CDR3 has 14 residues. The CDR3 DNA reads TGCGCCAGCAGCCCAGGACAGAACTCAGATACGCAGTATTTT. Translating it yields CASSPGQNSDTQYF.

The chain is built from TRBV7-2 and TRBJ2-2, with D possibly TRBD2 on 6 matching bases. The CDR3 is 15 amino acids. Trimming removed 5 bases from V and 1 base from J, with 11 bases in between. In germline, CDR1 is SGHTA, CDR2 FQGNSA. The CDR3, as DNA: TGTGCCAGCAGCGCGGGACGGATGAACACCGGGGAGCTGTTTTTT. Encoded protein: CASSAGRMNTGELFF.

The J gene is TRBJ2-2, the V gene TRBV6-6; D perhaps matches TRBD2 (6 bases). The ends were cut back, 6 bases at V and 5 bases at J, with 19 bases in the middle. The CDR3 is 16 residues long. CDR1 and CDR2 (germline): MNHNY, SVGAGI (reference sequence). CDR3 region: CASRKPGVGVTGELFF. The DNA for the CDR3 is TGTGCCAGCAGGAAACCGGGGGTAGGAGTTACCGGGGAGCTGTTTTTT.

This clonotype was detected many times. The chain's CDR3 is CASSAQQGLGDTQYF. CDR3 in DNA: TGCGCCAGCAGCGCCCAACAGGGATTGGGAGATACGCAGTATTTT. This chain uses TRBV10-1 with TRBJ2-3; TRBD1 is a possible D gene (6 bases). With 6 bases removed from V and 5 bases from J, the gap between germline ends came to 18 bases. Germline V gene lookup returns CDR1 WNHNN and CDR2 SYGVQD (reference sequence). The CDR3 spans 15 residues.

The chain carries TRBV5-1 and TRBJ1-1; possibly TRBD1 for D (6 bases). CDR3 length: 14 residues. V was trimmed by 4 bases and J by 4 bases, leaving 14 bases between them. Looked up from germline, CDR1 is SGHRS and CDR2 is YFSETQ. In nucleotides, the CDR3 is TGCGCCAGCAGCGTATCAGGGGATGGCACTGAAGCTTTCTTT. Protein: CASSVSGDGTEAFF.

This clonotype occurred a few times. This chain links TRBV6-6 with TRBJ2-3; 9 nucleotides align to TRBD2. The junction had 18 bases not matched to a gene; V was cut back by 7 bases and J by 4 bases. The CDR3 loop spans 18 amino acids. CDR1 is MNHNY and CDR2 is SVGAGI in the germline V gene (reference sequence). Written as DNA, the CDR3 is TGTGCCAGCACCCGAGGTAGCGGGGGCTCACCTCTCGCAGATACGCAGTATTTT. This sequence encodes CASTRGSGGSPLADTQYF.